This T cell receptor (beta chain) derives from a study of T cell responses to AZD1222 COVID-19 vaccine. The V segment lost 0 bases and the J segment 5 bases; nucleotides outside the gene matches: 2. Germline V gives CDR1 SGDLS, CDR2 YYNGEE. The CDR3 extends over 14 amino acids. Study-wide results and caveats: Breadth and depth of Spike-specific TCRs rose after two AZD1222 doses.

The repertoire was sequenced with immunoSEQ multiplex PCR; TCRdb's copy has only in-frame clones and lacks some. The data show some 150,000 clones, 90% seen once. As concerns this clone: What it binds is not known.

The chain carries TRBV9 and TRBJ2-5; TRBD2 agrees at 9 bases. The sample consisted of peripheral blood, taken on day 0 of AZD1222 vaccination. The receptor was derived from an adult in good health. As DNA, the CDR3 is TGTGCCAGCAGCGTAGTAGCGGGAGAGGAGACCCAGTACTTC. Translation: CASSVVAGEETQYF.